One and the same sample provided the 8 T cell receptor beta chains below, sequenced in a study of shared clonotypes between healthy human individuals. The data were produced by immunoSEQ multiplex PCR, yet TCRdb's version contains in-frame clones alone and is incomplete. The sample consists of approximately 2.5 million clones, roughly 92% of them appearing once. Sample: naive CD4+ T cells sorted from blood. Subset described: CD45RA+ positively selected. The receptor source for this set is a man aged 18 to 29 in good health.

The chain recombines TRBV5-6 with TRBJ1-6; the D gene is possibly TRBD1 (6 bases). CDR3 length: 16 residues. The V gene lost 1 base and the J gene lost 4 bases, with 12 bases spanning the gap. Germline V gives CDR1 SGHDT, CDR2 YYEEEE. The chain's CDR3 is CASSLRRTAYNSPLHF. CDR3 DNA sequence: TGTGCCAGCAGCTTGCGCCGGACAGCTTATAATTCACCCCTCCACTTT.

V usage is TRBV14 and J usage is TRBJ2-3; D ambiguous. The CDR3 is 14 amino acids. V shed 4 bases and J shed 14 bases, with 22 bases lying between them. The germline V gene encodes CDR1 SGHDN and CDR2 FVKESK. CDR3 in amino acids: CASSPQDLRVTGYF. CDR3 DNA: TGTGCCAGCAGCCCTCAGGACCTCCGGGTGACGGGGTATTTT.

The rearrangement links TRBV10-1 to TRBJ2-3; possible D gene TRBD1, 5 bases. Trimming pared 5 bases from V and 1 base from J, leaving 7 bases between. The CDR3 contains 13 residues. The germline V gene encodes CDR1 WNHNN and CDR2 SYGVQD (reference sequence). The CDR3 protein is CASSQGGTDTQYF. The CDR3 nucleotides are TGCGCCAGCAGTCAGGGTGGCACAGATACGCAGTATTTT.

This chain uses TRBV2 with TRBJ2-2; tentatively, D is TRBD2 (6 bases). Trimming removed 6 bases from V and 3 bases from J, with 8 bases in between. The CDR3 loop spans 13 amino acids. Germline V gene sequence: CDR1 SNHLY, CDR2 FYNNEI. CDR3 DNA: TGTGCCAGCAGAGGAGGGTACACCGGGGAGCTGTTTTTT. Amino acids: CASRGGYTGELFF.

The chain carries TRBV6-1 and TRBJ2-2; the D call may be TRBD1 or TRBD2 (6 bases each). Trimming pared 4 bases from V and 3 bases from J, leaving 12 bases between. Germline lookup yields CDR1 MNHNS and CDR2 SASEGT. The CDR3 runs to 15 residues. The CDR3 loop is CASSGGGGYTGELFF. The CDR3 DNA sequence: TGTGCCAGCAGTGGAGGAGGGGGGTACACCGGGGAGCTGTTTTTT.

This rearrangement joins TRBV28 to TRBJ1-2; D not certain. CDR1 MDHEN and CDR2 SYDVKM come from the germline V gene. Trimming took 5 bases from V and 7 from J, leaving 14 bases between them. The CDR3 has 13 amino acids. The CDR3 is CASSTQAFGGYTF. CDR3 in DNA: TGTGCCAGCAGTACGCAAGCGTTCGGTGGCTACACCTTC.

The chain is built from TRBV6-6 and TRBJ2-5; the D gene is possibly TRBD1 (5 bases). The J call is uncertain, as TRBJ2-7 better fits the DNA end. The CDR3 consists of 12 residues. In germline, CDR1 is MNHNY, CDR2 SVGAGI (reference sequence). The CDR3 loop is CASSSRGDEQYF. In DNA, the CDR3 is TGTGCCAGCAGTTCAAGGGGCGACGAGCAGTACTTC.

The rearrangement links TRBV7-8 to TRBJ1-2; possibly TRBD1 for D (5 bases). Germline V gene data show CDR1 as SGHVS and CDR2 as FQNEAQ. CDR3 size: 14 residues. V lost 5 bases, J lost 5 bases, and 15 bases lay in between. This chain's CDR3 is CASSPDSFRYGYTF. In DNA form, the CDR3 reads TGTGCCAGCAGCCCAGACAGTTTTCGATATGGCTACACCTTC.